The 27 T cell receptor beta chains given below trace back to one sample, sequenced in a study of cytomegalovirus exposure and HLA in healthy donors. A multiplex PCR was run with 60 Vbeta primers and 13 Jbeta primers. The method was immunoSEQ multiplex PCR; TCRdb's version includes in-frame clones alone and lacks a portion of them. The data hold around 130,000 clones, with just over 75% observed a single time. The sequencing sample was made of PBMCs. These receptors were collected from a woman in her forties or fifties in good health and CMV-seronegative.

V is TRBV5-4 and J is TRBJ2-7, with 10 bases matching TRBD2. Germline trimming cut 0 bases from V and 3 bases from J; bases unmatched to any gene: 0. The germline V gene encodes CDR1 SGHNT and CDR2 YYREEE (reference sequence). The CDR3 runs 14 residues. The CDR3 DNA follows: TGTGCCAGCAGCTTGGGGACTAGCGGCTACGAGCAGTACTTC. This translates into CASSLGTSGYEQYF.

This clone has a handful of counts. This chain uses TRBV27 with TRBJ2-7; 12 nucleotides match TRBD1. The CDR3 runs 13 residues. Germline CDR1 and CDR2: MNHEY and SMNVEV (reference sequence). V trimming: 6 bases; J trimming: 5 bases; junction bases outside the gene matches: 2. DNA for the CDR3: TGTGCCAGCAGAGGGACAGGGGGCCACGAGCAGTACTTC. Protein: CASRGTGGHEQYF.

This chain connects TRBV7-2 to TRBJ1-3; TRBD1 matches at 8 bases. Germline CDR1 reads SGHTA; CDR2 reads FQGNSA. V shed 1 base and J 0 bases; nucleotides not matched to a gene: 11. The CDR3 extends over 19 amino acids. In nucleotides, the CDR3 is TGTGCCAGCAGCTTAGTGTTAGGACAGGGTCTTCTCTCTGGAAACACCATATATTTT. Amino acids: CASSLVLGQGLLSGNTIYF.

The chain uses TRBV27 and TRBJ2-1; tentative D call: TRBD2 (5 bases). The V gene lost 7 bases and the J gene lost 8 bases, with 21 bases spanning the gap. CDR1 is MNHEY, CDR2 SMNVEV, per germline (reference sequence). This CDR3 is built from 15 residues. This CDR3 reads CASTNGELGFHEQFF. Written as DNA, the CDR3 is TGTGCCAGCACAAATGGGGAGTTAGGGTTCCATGAGCAGTTCTTC.

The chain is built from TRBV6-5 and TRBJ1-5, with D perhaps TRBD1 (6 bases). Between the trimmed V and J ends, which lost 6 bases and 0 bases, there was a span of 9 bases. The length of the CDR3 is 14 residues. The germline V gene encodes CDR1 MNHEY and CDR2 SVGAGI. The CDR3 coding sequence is TGTGCCAGCAGCCAGGGGACTAGCAATCAGCCCCAGCATTTT. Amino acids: CASSQGTSNQPQHF.

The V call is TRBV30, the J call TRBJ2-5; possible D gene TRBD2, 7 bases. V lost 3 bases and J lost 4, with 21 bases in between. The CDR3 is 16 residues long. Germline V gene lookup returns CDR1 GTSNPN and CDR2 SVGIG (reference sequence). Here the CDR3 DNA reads TGTGCCTGGAGCCTCGCCTCGGGGGGCAGTCCAGAGACCCAGTACTTC. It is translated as CAWSLASGGSPETQYF. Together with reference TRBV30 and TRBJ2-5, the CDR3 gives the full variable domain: SQTIHQWPATLVQPVGSPLSLECTVEGTSNPNLYWYRQAAGRGLQLLFYSVGIGQISSEVPQNLSASRPQDRQFILSSKKLLLSDSGFYLCAWSLASGGSPETQYFGPGTRLLVL.

The CDR3 DNA reads TGTGCCAGCACCCCCGGACTAGCCCAGAATGAGCAGTTCTTC. Translation gives CASTPGLAQNEQFF. The chain links TRBV6-1 to TRBJ2-1; TRBD2 matches at 8 bases. The CDR3 contains 14 residues. The germline V gene encodes CDR1 MNHNS and CDR2 SASEGT. J was trimmed by 7 bases and V by 7 bases; bases with no gene match: 9.

The CDR3 reads CASSLDWGGPEAFF. The CDR3 bases are TGTGCCAGCAGCTTAGATTGGGGAGGGCCTGAAGCTTTCTTT. V gene TRBV7-2 combines with J gene TRBJ1-1; D is unclear. Trimming pared 1 base from V and 6 bases from J, leaving 12 bases between. The CDR3 has 14 amino acids. Germline-derived CDR1 and CDR2 are SGHTA and FQGNSA.

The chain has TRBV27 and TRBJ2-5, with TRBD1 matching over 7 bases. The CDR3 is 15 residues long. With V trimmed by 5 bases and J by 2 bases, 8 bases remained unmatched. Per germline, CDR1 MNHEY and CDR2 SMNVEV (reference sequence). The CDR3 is CASSPPGQLQETQYF. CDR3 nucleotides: TGTGCCAGCAGTCCTCCGGGACAGCTTCAAGAGACCCAGTACTTC.

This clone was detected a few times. CDR3 sequence (DNA): TGTGCCAGCAGCCCCGGGACTGGCTTGAGCACCGGGGAGCTGTTTTTT. Translation gives CASSPGTGLSTGELFF. The genes are TRBV9 and TRBJ2-2; possibly TRBD2 for D (6 bases). Trimming left V 4 bases short and J 4 bases short, with 17 bases between. The CDR3 consists of 16 residues. The V gene's germline CDR1 is SGDLS and CDR2 YYNGEE. The full variable domain, its missing parts supplied by reference TRBV9 and TRBJ2-2, is DSGVTQTPKHLITATGQRVTLRCSPRSGDLSVYWYQQSLDQGLQFLIQYYNGEERAKGNILERFSAQQFPDLHSELNLSSLELGDSALYFCASSPGTGLSTGELFFGEGSRLTVL.

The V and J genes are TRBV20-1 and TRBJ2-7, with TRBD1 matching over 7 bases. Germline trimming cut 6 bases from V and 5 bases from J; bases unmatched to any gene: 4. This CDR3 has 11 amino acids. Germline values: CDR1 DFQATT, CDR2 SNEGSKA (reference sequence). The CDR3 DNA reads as TGCAGTGCCGGACAGGCCGACGAGCAGTACTTC. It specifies CSAGQADEQYF.

The CDR3 region is CASSTNRGYSGNTIYF. The CDR3 nucleotides read TGCGCCAGCAGCACCAACAGGGGGTACTCTGGAAACACCATATATTTT. The chain uses TRBV5-1 and TRBJ1-3; 8 bases fit TRBD1. The CDR3 runs to 16 residues. V shed 4 bases, J shed 0 bases, and the junction held 6 bases outside the gene matches. CDR1 and CDR2 from the germline V gene are SGHRS and YFSETQ.

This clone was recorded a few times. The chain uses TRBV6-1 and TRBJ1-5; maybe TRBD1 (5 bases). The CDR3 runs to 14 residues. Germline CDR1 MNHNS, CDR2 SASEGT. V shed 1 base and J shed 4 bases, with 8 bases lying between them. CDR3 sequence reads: CASSEGGRNQPQHF. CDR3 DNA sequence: TGTGCCAGCAGTGAAGGGGGGAGGAATCAGCCCCAGCATTTT.

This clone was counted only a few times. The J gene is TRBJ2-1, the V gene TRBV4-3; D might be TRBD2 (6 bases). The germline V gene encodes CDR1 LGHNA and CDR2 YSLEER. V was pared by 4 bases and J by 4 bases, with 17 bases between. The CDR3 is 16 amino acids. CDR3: CASSLRARDFYNEQFF. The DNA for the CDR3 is TGCGCCAGCAGCCTAAGAGCCAGGGACTTTTACAATGAGCAGTTCTTC.

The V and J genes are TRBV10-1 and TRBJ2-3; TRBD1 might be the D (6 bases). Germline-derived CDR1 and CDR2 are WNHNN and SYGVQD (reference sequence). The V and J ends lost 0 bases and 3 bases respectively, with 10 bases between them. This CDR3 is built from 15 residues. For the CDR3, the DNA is TGCGCCAGCAGTGAGTCGGACAGCTTTACAGATACGCAGTATTTT. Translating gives CASSESDSFTDTQYF.

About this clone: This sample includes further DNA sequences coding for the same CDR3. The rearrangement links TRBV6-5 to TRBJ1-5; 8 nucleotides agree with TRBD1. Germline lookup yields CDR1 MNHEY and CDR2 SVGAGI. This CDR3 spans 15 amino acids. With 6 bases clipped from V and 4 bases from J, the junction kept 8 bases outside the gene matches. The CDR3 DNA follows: TGTGCCAGCAGCCTAGTATACAGGGGGAATCAGCCCCAGCATTTT. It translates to CASSLVYRGNQPQHF.

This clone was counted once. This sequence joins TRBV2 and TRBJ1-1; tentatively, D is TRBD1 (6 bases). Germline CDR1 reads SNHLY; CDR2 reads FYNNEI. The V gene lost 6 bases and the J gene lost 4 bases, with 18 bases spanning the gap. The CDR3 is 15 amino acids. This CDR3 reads CASRAHRAGSTEAFF. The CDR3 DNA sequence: TGTGCCAGCAGGGCTCACAGGGCCGGTAGCACTGAAGCTTTCTTT.

Written as DNA, the CDR3 is TGTGCCAGCAGTTTAATGGGGGCCAACACTGAAGCTTTCTTT. Its translation: CASSLMGANTEAFF. The rearrangement links TRBV28 to TRBJ1-1, with a possible D match to TRBD1 (6 bases). CDR1 is MDHEN and CDR2 is SYDVKM in the germline V gene. The CDR3 is made up of 14 amino acids. Trimming removed 2 bases at V and 2 bases at J, with 9 bases between.

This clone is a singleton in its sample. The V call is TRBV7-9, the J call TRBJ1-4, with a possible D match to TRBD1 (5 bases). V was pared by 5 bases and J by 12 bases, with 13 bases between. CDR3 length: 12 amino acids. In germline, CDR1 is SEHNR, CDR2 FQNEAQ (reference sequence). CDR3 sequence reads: CASSQTVLELFF. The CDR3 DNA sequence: TGTGCCAGCAGCCAGACAGTTTTGGAACTGTTTTTT.

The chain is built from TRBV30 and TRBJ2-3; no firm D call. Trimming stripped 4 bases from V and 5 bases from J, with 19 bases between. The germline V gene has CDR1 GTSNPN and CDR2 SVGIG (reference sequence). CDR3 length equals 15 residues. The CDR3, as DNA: TGTGCCTGGACCGACTTAAGGAAAGGCCTAGATACGCAGTATTTT. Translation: CAWTDLRKGLDTQYF.

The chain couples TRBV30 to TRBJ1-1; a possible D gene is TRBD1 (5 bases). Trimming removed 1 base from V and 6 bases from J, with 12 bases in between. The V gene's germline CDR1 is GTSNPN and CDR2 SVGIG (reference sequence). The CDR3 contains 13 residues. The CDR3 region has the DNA TGTGCCTGGAGTGCTAACTCGGGGGCTGAAGCTTTCTTT. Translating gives CAWSANSGAEAFF.

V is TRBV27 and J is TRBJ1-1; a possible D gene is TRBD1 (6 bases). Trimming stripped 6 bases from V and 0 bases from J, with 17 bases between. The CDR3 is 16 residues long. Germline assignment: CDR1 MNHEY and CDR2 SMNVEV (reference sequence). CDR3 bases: TGTGCCAGCAGCCAAAACAGGGCCCTCATGAACACTGAAGCTTTCTTT. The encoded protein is CASSQNRALMNTEAFF.

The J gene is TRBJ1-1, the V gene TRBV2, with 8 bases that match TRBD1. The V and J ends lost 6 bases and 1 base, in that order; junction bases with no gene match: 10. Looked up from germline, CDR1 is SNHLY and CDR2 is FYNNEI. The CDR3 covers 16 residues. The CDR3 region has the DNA TGTGCCAGCAGGAGTAATCAAGGGACAGGGAACACTGAAGCTTTCTTT. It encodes CASRSNQGTGNTEAFF.

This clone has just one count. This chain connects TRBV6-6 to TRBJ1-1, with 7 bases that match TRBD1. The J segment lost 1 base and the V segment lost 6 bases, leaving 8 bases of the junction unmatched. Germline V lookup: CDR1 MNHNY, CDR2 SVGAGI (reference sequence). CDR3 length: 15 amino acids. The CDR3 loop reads CASSSTGFTNTEAFF. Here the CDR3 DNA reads TGTGCCAGCAGCTCGACAGGGTTCACGAACACTGAAGCTTTCTTT.

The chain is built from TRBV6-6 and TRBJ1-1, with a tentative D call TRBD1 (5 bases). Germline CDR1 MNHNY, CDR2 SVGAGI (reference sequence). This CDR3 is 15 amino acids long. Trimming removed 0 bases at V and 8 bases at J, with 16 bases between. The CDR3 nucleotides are TGTGCCAGCAGTTACTCTGGGGGGGGGATGGTCGAAGCTTTCTTT. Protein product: CASSYSGGGMVEAFF.

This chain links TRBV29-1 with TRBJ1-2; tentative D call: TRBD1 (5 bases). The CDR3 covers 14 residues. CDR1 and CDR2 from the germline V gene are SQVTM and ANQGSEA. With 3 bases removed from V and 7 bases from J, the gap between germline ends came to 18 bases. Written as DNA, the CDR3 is TGCAGCGTTGAGCCGGGCCAGGGTTCAGGTGGCTACACCTTC. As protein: CSVEPGQGSGGYTF.

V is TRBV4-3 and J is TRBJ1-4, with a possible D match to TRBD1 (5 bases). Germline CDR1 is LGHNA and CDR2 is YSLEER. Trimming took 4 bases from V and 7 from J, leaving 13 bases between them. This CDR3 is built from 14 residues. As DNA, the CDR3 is TGCGCCAGCAGCCTCGGTGTAGGGGTTGAAAAACTGTTTTTT. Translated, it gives CASSLGVGVEKLFF.